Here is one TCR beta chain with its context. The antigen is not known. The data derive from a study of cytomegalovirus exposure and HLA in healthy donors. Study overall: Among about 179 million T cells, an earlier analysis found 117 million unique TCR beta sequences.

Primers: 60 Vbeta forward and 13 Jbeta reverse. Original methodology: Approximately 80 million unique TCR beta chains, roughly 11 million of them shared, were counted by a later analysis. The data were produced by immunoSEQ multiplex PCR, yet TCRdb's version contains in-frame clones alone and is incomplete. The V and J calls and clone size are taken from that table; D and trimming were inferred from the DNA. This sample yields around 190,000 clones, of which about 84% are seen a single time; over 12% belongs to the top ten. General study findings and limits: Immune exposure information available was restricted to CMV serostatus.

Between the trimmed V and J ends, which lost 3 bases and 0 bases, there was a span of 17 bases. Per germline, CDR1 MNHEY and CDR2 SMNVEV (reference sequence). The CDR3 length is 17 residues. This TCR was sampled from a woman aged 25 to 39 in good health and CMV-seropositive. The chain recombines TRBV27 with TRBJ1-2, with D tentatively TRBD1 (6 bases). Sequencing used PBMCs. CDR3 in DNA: TGTGCCAGCAGTTTTTCCTCAGGGGTGGGCTCTAACTATGGCTACACCTTC. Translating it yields CASSFSSGVGSNYGYTF.